Described below is a single TCR beta chain sequence and its context. The antigen is unknown. From germline, CDR1 is SQVTM and CDR2 ANQGSEA. The CDR3 length is 15 residues. Trimming stripped 4 bases from V and 6 bases from J, with 18 bases between. The sample is drawn from a study of identifying expanded T cells in peripheral blood. Study results and caveats: Technical replicates showed roughly 1.2 changed clones; two weeks roughly 15; four weeks 19.

During the collection period, no donor immune events like infections were recorded. Generated by immunoSEQ multiplex PCR, the TCRdb table keeps only in-frame clones and is missing some. The repertoire includes just over 90,000 clones, around nine tenths of them detected once, and about 3.9% sits in the top ten. J is TRBJ2-2 and V is TRBV29-1; TRBD1 or TRBD2 may be the D gene (5 bases each). The specimen was blood. This clonotype originated in a person aged 18 to 69 in good health. The CDR3 here is CSVGFGTPEAGELFF. The CDR3 nucleotides read TGCAGCGTTGGGTTCGGGACGCCTGAGGCCGGGGAGCTGTTTTTT.